This T cell receptor beta chain was recovered during a study of T cells expressing NK-cell markers. Germline assignment: CDR1 KGHDR and CDR2 SFDVKD. The CDR3 totals 18 residues. cDNA encoding TCR beta was synthesized via 5'RACE template switching incorporating UMIs. TCRdb reanalyzed the 5' RACE reads and collapses them to one entry per CDR3 protein, without DNA. This table holds about 440,000 distinct CDR3 sequences. The TCR sequence derives from a woman aged 18 to 75 in good health. Sequenced input: blood T cells: a sorted CD56 or NKG2C T cell subset, CD4+ or CD8+ T cells, or bulk PBMC T cells (not recorded which). J is TRBJ2-1 and V is TRBV24-1; TCRdb selects TRBD2, and the lack of DNA leaves this call unchecked. The CDR3 protein is CATSREGPTGRPYNEQFF.